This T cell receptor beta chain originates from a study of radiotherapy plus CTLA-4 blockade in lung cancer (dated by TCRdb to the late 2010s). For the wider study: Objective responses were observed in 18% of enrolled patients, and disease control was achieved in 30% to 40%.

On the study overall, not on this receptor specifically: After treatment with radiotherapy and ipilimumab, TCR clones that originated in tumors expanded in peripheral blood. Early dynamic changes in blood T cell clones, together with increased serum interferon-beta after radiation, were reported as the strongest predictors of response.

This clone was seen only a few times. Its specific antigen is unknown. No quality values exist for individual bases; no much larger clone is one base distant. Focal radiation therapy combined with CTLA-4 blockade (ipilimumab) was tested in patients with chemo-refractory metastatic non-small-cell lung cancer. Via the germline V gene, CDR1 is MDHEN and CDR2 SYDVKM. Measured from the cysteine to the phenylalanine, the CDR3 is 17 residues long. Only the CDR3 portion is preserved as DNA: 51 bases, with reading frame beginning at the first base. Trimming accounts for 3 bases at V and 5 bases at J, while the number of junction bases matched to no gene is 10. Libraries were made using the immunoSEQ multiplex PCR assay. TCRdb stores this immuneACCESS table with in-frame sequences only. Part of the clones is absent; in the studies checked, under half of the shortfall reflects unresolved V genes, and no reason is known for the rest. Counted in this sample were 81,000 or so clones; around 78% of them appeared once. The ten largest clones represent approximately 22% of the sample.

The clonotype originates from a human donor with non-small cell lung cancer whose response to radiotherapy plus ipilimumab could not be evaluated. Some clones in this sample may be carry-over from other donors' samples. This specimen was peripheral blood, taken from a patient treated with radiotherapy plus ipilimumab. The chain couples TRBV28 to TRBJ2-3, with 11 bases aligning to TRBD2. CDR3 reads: CASSFPLSGGAGDTQYF. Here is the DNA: TGTGCCAGCAGTTTTCCCCTTAGCGGGGGGGCAGGAGATACGCAGTATTTT. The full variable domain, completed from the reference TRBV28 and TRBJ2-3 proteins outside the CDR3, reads DVKVTQSSRYLVKRTGEKVFLECVQDMDHENMFWYRQDPGLGLRLIYFSYDVKMKEKGDIPEGYSVSREKKERFSLILESASTNQTSMYLCASSFPLSGGAGDTQYFGPGTRLTVL.